Presented here are 21 T cell receptor beta chains from one specimen sequenced in a study of vaccination effects on CD4 cells after COVID-19. Their target antigens are unknown. The method was immunoSEQ multiplex PCR; TCRdb's version includes in-frame clones alone and lacks a portion of them. Of tens of thousands of clones listed, approximately 72% were seen once; the top ten hold 25% to 30%. Sequencing followed a ViraFEST assay step that expanded antigen-specific CD4+ T cells with viral peptide pools. CD4+ T cell isolation took place after about nine days of culture. According to PCR results, the person was infected with SARS-CoV-2 between March and December 2020. The sample in question was CD4+ T cells from PBMCs cultured with a peptide pool, obtained before COVID-19 vaccination. The receptors stem from a human donor who had a prior SARS-CoV-2 infection.

CDR3 nucleotide sequence: TGTGCCAGCGGAGTTAGCGGGGGAACCTACGAGCAGTACTTC. Translating it yields CASGVSGGTYEQYF. V is TRBV7-2 and J is TRBJ2-7; 9 bases line up with TRBD2. The length of the CDR3 is 14 residues. V gave up 8 bases and J gave up 2 bases; unmatched junction bases: 7. CDR1 and CDR2 from the germline V gene are SGHTA and FQGNSA. The entire variable domain, with the rest obtained from reference TRBV7-2 and TRBJ2-7, is as follows: GAGVSQSPSNKVTEKGKDVELRCDPISGHTALYWYRQSLGQGLEFLIYFQGNSAPDKSGLPSDRFSAERTGGSVSTLTIQRTQQEDSAVYLCASGVSGGTYEQYFGPGTRLTVT.

This chain links TRBV5-1 with TRBJ2-1; TRBD2 matches 10 bases. The CDR3 totals 15 residues. V was clipped by 5 bases and J by 6 bases; unmatched bases: 8. The V gene's germline CDR1 is SGHRS and CDR2 YFSETQ. DNA of the CDR3: TGCGCCAGCAGATCTCTAGCGGGAGTTATCAATGAGCAGTTCTTC. Translated, it gives CASRSLAGVINEQFF. Based on the CDR3 plus reference TRBV5-1 and TRBJ2-1, the full variable domain is KAGVTQTPRYLIKTRGQQVTLSCSPISGHRSVSWYQQTPGQGLQFLFEYFSETQRNKGNFPGRFSGRQFSNSRSEMNVSTLELGDSALYLCASRSLAGVINEQFFGPGTRLTVL.

This rearrangement joins TRBV2 to TRBJ2-2; 10 nucleotides line up with TRBD2. The CDR3 is 16 residues long. The V gene end was trimmed by 7 bases and the J gene end by 4 bases; junction bases not matched to a gene: 9. The germline V gene has CDR1 SNHLY and CDR2 FYNNEI. In nucleotides, the CDR3 is TGTGCCAGCAACGGAGAAGCGGGAGGGGTCACCGGGGAGCTGTTTTTT. Its protein product is CASNGEAGGVTGELFF. The full variable domain, in which reference TRBV2 and TRBJ2-2 provide the parts outside the CDR3, is EPEVTQTPSHQVTQMGQEVILRCVPISNHLYFYWYRQILGQKVEFLVSFYNNEISEKSEIFDDQFSVERPDGSNFTLKIRSTKLEDSAMYFCASNGEAGGVTGELFFGEGSRLTVL.

The chain links TRBV27 to TRBJ2-1; TRBD1 agrees at 7 bases. V was pared by 5 bases and J by 5 bases, with 6 bases of the junction left unmatched. In germline, CDR1 is MNHEY, CDR2 SMNVEV (reference sequence). CDR3 length: 14 amino acids. CDR3 amino acids: CASSPGQADNEQFF. The CDR3, as DNA: TGTGCCAGCAGTCCCGGACAGGCAGACAATGAGCAGTTCTTC.

V is TRBV11-2 and J is TRBJ2-1; D not resolved. The length of the CDR3 is 15 residues. V lost 1 base, J lost 9 bases, and 16 bases lay in between. Germline V gene lookup returns CDR1 SGHAT and CDR2 FQNNGV. The DNA of the CDR3 is TGTGCCAGCAGCTTAGTAGGCAACGATTATAGTGAGCAGTTCTTC. This translates into CASSLVGNDYSEQFF.

A single count supports this clone. V and J are TRBV15 and TRBJ2-3; the D is unclear. CDR3 size: 13 residues. Deletions cut 4 bases from V and 6 bases from J, with 11 bases between. Germline-derived CDR1 and CDR2 are LNHNV and YYDKDF (reference sequence). The CDR3: CATSTGPSDTQYF. The CDR3 nucleotides are TGTGCCACCAGCACCGGCCCTTCGGATACGCAGTATTTT.

This clone was detected once. This chain links TRBV5-1 with TRBJ1-2; 10 nucleotides match TRBD1. V gave up 4 bases and J gave up 5 bases; unmatched junction bases: 5. There are 14 residues in the CDR3. The germline CDR1 and CDR2 sequences are SGHRS and YFSETQ. CDR3 DNA: TGCGCCAGCAGCCTCGGGACAGGGGAATATGGCTACACCTTC. This sequence encodes CASSLGTGEYGYTF. The full variable domain, in which reference TRBV5-1 and TRBJ1-2 provide the parts outside the CDR3, is KAGVTQTPRYLIKTRGQQVTLSCSPISGHRSVSWYQQTPGQGLQFLFEYFSETQRNKGNFPGRFSGRQFSNSRSEMNVSTLELGDSALYLCASSLGTGEYGYTFGSGTRLTVV.

This rearrangement joins TRBV6-5 to TRBJ2-7; TRBD1 matches at 8 bases. Germline V gives CDR1 MNHEY, CDR2 SVGAGI. The CDR3 length is 12 residues. After removal of 5 bases from V and 3 bases from J, the junction contained 0 bases not matched to a gene. The DNA for the CDR3 is TGTGCCAGCAGTACAGGGGGCTACGAGCAGTACTTC. This gives the protein CASSTGGYEQYF.

This chain links TRBV11-3 with TRBJ2-1; 7 nucleotides align to TRBD1. The CDR3 has 16 amino acids. V was pared by 5 bases and J by 2 bases, with 9 bases of the junction left unmatched. Germline V gene lookup returns CDR1 SGHNT and CDR2 YENEEA. The CDR3 DNA is TGTGCCAGCAGCAAAAGGGACAGCGGCCCCTACAATGAGCAGTTCTTC. It translates to CASSKRDSGPYNEQFF.

This chain joins TRBV19 and TRBJ2-2; a weak D match, TRBD1 (6 bases). Germline-derived CDR1 and CDR2 are LNHDA and SQIVND (reference sequence). Trimming stripped 3 bases from V and 10 bases from J, with 12 bases between. This CDR3 comprises 13 residues. The CDR3 region has the DNA TGTGCCAGTAGTATTCGAGGGACACAGGAGCTGTTTTTT. It codes for CASSIRGTQELFF. Based on the CDR3 plus reference TRBV19 and TRBJ2-2, the full variable domain is DGGITQSPKYLFRKEGQNVTLSCEQNLNHDAMYWYRQDPGQGLRLIYYSQIVNDFQKGDIAEGYSVSREKKESFPLTVTSAQKNPTAFYLCASSIRGTQELFFGEGSRLTVL.

The rearrangement joins TRBV5-6 to TRBJ2-7, with D hard to call. This CDR3 is built from 13 residues. V was trimmed by 0 bases and J by 2 bases, leaving 6 bases between them. The germline CDR1 and CDR2 sequences are SGHDT and YYEEEE. In nucleotides, the CDR3 is TGTGCCAGCAGCTTGGTATCCACCTACGAGCAGTACTTC. The encoded protein is CASSLVSTYEQYF.

The chain carries TRBV7-6 and TRBJ1-6; a weak D match, TRBD1 (6 bases). CDR1 and CDR2 (germline): SGHVS, FNYEAQ. Trimming stripped 1 base from V and 10 bases from J, with 14 bases between. The CDR3 consists of 15 residues. Written as DNA, the CDR3 is TGTGCCAGCAGCTTAGGTGAGACAGGATCATCACCCCTCCACTTT. Its translation is CASSLGETGSSPLHF.

This clone was seen just once. The chain recombines TRBV5-1 with TRBJ2-3, with 7 positions matching TRBD2. V gave up 0 bases and J gave up 4 bases; unmatched junction bases: 8. CDR3 length: 16 amino acids. Germline lookup yields CDR1 SGHRS and CDR2 YFSETQ. Here the CDR3 reads CASSLGPAGLADTQYF. CDR3 nucleotides: TGCGCCAGCAGCTTGGGCCCAGCGGGGCTCGCAGATACGCAGTATTTT. Together with reference TRBV5-1 and TRBJ2-3, the CDR3 gives the full variable domain: KAGVTQTPRYLIKTRGQQVTLSCSPISGHRSVSWYQQTPGQGLQFLFEYFSETQRNKGNFPGRFSGRQFSNSRSEMNVSTLELGDSALYLCASSLGPAGLADTQYFGPGTRLTVL.

The chain is built from TRBV2 and TRBJ1-2, with no clear D. Germline assignment: CDR1 SNHLY and CDR2 FYNNEI. The V end was cut by 4 bases, the J end by 0 bases, with 3 bases between. The CDR3 consists of 12 residues. The CDR3, as DNA: TGTGCCAGCAGTGTCTCTAACTATGGCTACACCTTC. This translates into CASSVSNYGYTF.

This clone occurred a few times. This sequence joins TRBV3-1 (or the pseudogene TRBV3-2) and TRBJ1-6; 7 bases map to TRBD1. V trimming: 1 base; J trimming: 10 bases; junction bases outside the gene matches: 4. Germline assignment: CDR1 LGHDT and CDR2 YNNKEL (reference sequence). CDR3 size: 14 residues. CDR3: CASSQGQGSSPLHF. The CDR3 DNA is TGTGCCAGCAGCCAAGGACAGGGATCATCACCCCTCCACTTT.

This clone occurred a few times. This same CDR3 is encoded by further DNA sequences in the sample. The chain has TRBV7-3 and TRBJ2-2, with D perhaps given as TRBD1 or TRBD2 (5 bases each). Trimming shortened V by 1 base and J by 5 bases, and 8 bases separated the two germline ends. This CDR3 is built from 14 residues. The V gene's germline CDR1 is SGHTA and CDR2 FQGTGA. The CDR3 coding sequence is TGTGCCAGCAGCTTAAGGGGCGGGACCGGGGAGCTGTTTTTT. Translation gives CASSLRGGTGELFF. Supplemented by reference TRBV7-3 and TRBJ2-2, the full variable domain reads GAGVSQTPSNKVTEKGKYVELRCDPISGHTALYWYRQSLGQGPEFLIYFQGTGAADDSGLPNDRFFAVRPEGSVSTLKIQRTERGDSAVYLCASSLRGGTGELFFGEGSRLTVL.

The table lists this clone with a few counts. This chain joins TRBV3-1 (or the pseudogene TRBV3-2) and TRBJ1-6; 9 nucleotides match TRBD1. The germline CDR1 and CDR2 sequences are LGHDT and YNNKEL (reference sequence). Unmatched junction bases numbered 1, after V lost 3 bases and J lost 7 bases. The CDR3 length is 14 residues. CDR3 sequence reads: CASSQTGGNSPLHF. For the CDR3, the DNA is TGTGCCAGCAGCCAGACAGGGGGAAATTCACCCCTCCACTTT.

The rearrangement joins TRBV5-6 to TRBJ1-6; D call uncertain. V dropped 0 bases and J dropped 7 bases, with 8 bases sitting between them. CDR1 and CDR2 (germline): SGHDT, YYEEEE. This CDR3 region has 14 residues. The CDR3 region has the DNA TGTGCCAGCAGCTTGGGCACCACCAATTCACCCCTCCACTTT. This sequence encodes CASSLGTTNSPLHF.

There are a few counts of this clone. The V call is TRBV7-2, the J call TRBJ2-1, with TRBD2 identical over 7 bases. Germline V gene sequence: CDR1 SGHTA, CDR2 FQGNSA. This CDR3 spans 15 amino acids. The junction had 13 bases not matched to a gene; V was cut back by 8 bases and J by 6 bases. CDR3 region: CASARGGESGNEQFF. The CDR3, as DNA: TGTGCCAGCGCACGTGGGGGGGAGTCGGGCAATGAGCAGTTCTTC.

The chain is built from TRBV4-1 and TRBJ2-1; a weak D match, TRBD2 (6 bases). The CDR3 is 15 amino acids. CDR1 MGHRA and CDR2 YSYEKL come from the germline V gene. The V gene lost 1 base and the J gene lost 8 bases, with 15 bases spanning the gap. This CDR3 reads CASSQVAGYGDEQFF. CDR3 in DNA: TGCGCCAGCAGCCAAGTTGCGGGATATGGGGATGAGCAGTTCTTC.

CDR3 sequence reads: CASRVGGGGNEQFF. CDR3 DNA sequence: TGTGCCAGCAGGGTTGGCGGGGGGGGAAATGAGCAGTTCTTC. The J gene is TRBJ2-1, the V gene TRBV5-4, with 9 bases fitting TRBD2. In germline, CDR1 is SGHNT, CDR2 YYREEE (reference sequence). The CDR3 runs to 14 residues. V lost 5 bases to trimming and J lost 7 bases; unmatched junction nucleotides: 7.